The 14 T cell receptor beta chains presented below share a single source sample, sequenced in a study of T cells in localized non-small cell lung cancer. Produced via immunoSEQ multiplex PCR; TCRdb's table is partial and in-frame only. The sample carries 90,000 or so clones, approximately 86% recorded once. This material consisted of peripheral blood, taken before any cancer treatment. These receptor sequences come from a man between 40 and 69 years old with stage I squamous cell lung carcinoma.

The gene calls are TRBV4-1 and TRBJ1-1; a possible D gene is TRBD1 (5 bases). The CDR3 is 15 residues long. Germline V gene sequence: CDR1 MGHRA, CDR2 YSYEKL. Trimming took off 1 base at V and 2 bases at J, with 11 bases between the two ends. This CDR3 reads CASSQVGRANTEAFF. Here the CDR3 DNA reads TGCGCCAGCAGCCAAGTGGGCAGGGCCAACACTGAAGCTTTCTTT.

The gene calls are TRBV7-2 and TRBJ1-4; D possibly corresponds to TRBD1 (5 bases). The CDR3 covers 16 residues. The V gene's germline CDR1 is SGHTA and CDR2 FQGNSA. The V end lost 4 bases, the J end lost 13 bases, and 25 bases lay between the germline ends. The CDR3 DNA reads as TGTGCCAGCAGCTCCCCCGGTGGGGGGGTCCGGGTACGACTGTTTTTT. Encoded protein: CASSSPGGGVRVRLFF.

V gene TRBV25-1 combines with J gene TRBJ1-4; no clear D. V lost 0 bases and J 5 bases, leaving 10 bases between the germline ends. The CDR3 covers 15 residues. From germline, CDR1 is MGHDK and CDR2 SYGVNS. CDR3 region: CASSEYNMKNEKLFF. The CDR3 DNA reads as TGTGCCAGCAGTGAATATAACATGAAAAATGAAAAACTGTTTTTT.

The chain joins TRBV7-2 to TRBJ2-1; a weak D match, TRBD1 (5 bases). This CDR3 region has 11 residues. The V gene's germline CDR1 is SGHTA and CDR2 FQGNSA. V was shortened by 5 bases and J by 15 bases, with 14 bases between the two germline ends. The CDR3 region is CASSAQGMRFF. The CDR3 DNA is TGTGCCAGCAGCGCGCAGGGTATGAGGTTCTTC.

About this clone: Other DNA sequences within the sample encode an identical CDR3. This chain links TRBV5-1 with TRBJ2-1, with no clear D. Deletions cut 3 bases from V and 0 bases from J, with 4 bases between. Germline CDR1 reads SGHRS; CDR2 reads YFSETQ. There are 13 residues in the CDR3. The CDR3 loop is CASSSSSYNEQFF. In DNA, the CDR3 is TGCGCCAGCAGCTCCAGCTCCTACAATGAGCAGTTCTTC.

The chain recombines TRBV7-2 with TRBJ2-1; D not certain. The V and J ends lost 0 bases and 4 bases respectively, with 13 bases between them. CDR3 length equals 16 residues. CDR1 is SGHTA and CDR2 is FQGNSA in the germline V gene. The CDR3 DNA reads TGTGCCAGCAGCTTAGCCGTCTCTCGCGTTTACAATGAGCAGTTCTTC. It yields the protein CASSLAVSRVYNEQFF.

The rearrangement uses TRBV5-1 and TRBJ1-2; 8 positions agree with TRBD1. CDR1 is SGHRS and CDR2 is YFSETQ in the germline V gene. With 3 bases clipped from V and 5 bases from J, the junction kept 3 bases outside the gene matches. The CDR3 spans 13 residues. The CDR3: CASSSDREYGYTF. CDR3 in DNA: TGCGCCAGCAGCTCGGACAGGGAGTATGGCTACACCTTC.

The V gene is TRBV18, the J gene TRBJ1-5, with TRBD1 identical over 9 bases. The V and J ends lost 3 bases and 2 bases, in that order; junction bases with no gene match: 5. The CDR3 runs to 16 residues. Germline V gene sequence: CDR1 KGHSH, CDR2 LQKENI. DNA for the CDR3: TGTGCCAGCTCACCGGGACAGGGAGGCGGCAATCAGCCCCAGCATTTT. It codes for CASSPGQGGGNQPQHF.

This clone was seen just once. This chain links TRBV5-1 with TRBJ2-3, with 11 nucleotides matching TRBD2. V dropped 4 bases and J dropped 2; count of bases not matched to a gene: 6. CDR3 length equals 16 residues. Looked up from germline, CDR1 is SGHRS and CDR2 is YFSETQ. CDR3 DNA: TGCGCCAGCAGCGCGGGACTAGCGGAAACCACAGATACGCAGTATTTT. Protein: CASSAGLAETTDTQYF. The full variable domain, rest sourced from reference TRBV5-1 and TRBJ2-3, is KAGVTQTPRYLIKTRGQQVTLSCSPISGHRSVSWYQQTPGQGLQFLFEYFSETQRNKGNFPGRFSGRQFSNSRSEMNVSTLELGDSALYLCASSAGLAETTDTQYFGPGTRLTVL.

The rearrangement links TRBV19 to TRBJ1-4; D not resolved. The germline V and J ends were trimmed by 5 bases and 0 bases, with 16 bases remaining between them. The CDR3 has 17 residues. Germline values: CDR1 LNHDA, CDR2 SQIVND (reference sequence). The CDR3 DNA sequence: TGTGCCAGTAGTGGCCAGGCAGGACTCGCAACTAATGAAAAACTGTTTTTT. As protein: CASSGQAGLATNEKLFF.

V gene TRBV5-5 combines with J gene TRBJ1-6, with 11 positions matching TRBD1. Germline CDR1 reads SGHKS; CDR2 reads YYEKEE (reference sequence). This CDR3 is built from 14 residues. With V trimmed by 5 bases and J by 13 bases, 8 bases remained unmatched. The CDR3 DNA reads TGTGCCAGCAGTCCGGGACAGGGGGGAAGTCCCCTCCACTTT. Its protein product is CASSPGQGGSPLHF. The full variable domain, completed using reference TRBV5-5 and TRBJ1-6, is DAGVTQSPTHLIKTRGQQVTLRCSPISGHKSVSWYQQVLGQGPQFIFQYYEKEERGRGNFPDRFSARQFPNYSSELNVNALLLGDSALYLCASSPGQGGSPLHFGNGTRLTVT.

V is TRBV29-1 and J is TRBJ1-2, with D unclear. V gave up 0 bases and J gave up 8 bases, with 16 bases separating them. Germline V gene data show CDR1 as SQVTM and CDR2 as ANQGSEA. The CDR3 covers 14 residues. The CDR3 loop is CSVEDQSRFGGYTF. In DNA, the CDR3 is TGCAGCGTTGAAGATCAGTCAAGATTTGGGGGCTACACCTTC.

In its sample, this clone was seen once. CDR3: CASSPNRAPMRNQPQHF. CDR3 coding DNA: TGTGCCAGCAGCCCCAACCGGGCCCCGATGCGCAATCAGCCCCAGCATTTT. This chain joins TRBV27 and TRBJ1-5; the D is unclear. The V gene's germline CDR1 is MNHEY and CDR2 SMNVEV (reference sequence). The length of the CDR3 is 17 residues. With 6 bases removed from V and 2 bases from J, the gap between germline ends came to 20 bases.

CDR3 nucleotides: TGTGCCATCAGAAGACAGGGGATAAAGAATGAGCAGTTCTTC. This sequence encodes CAIRRQGIKNEQFF. The rearrangement joins TRBV10-3 to TRBJ2-1; 8 positions agree with TRBD1. There are 14 residues in the CDR3. Trimming took 6 bases from V and 7 from J; bases not matched to a gene: 8. Germline CDR1 and CDR2: ENHRY and SYGVKD.